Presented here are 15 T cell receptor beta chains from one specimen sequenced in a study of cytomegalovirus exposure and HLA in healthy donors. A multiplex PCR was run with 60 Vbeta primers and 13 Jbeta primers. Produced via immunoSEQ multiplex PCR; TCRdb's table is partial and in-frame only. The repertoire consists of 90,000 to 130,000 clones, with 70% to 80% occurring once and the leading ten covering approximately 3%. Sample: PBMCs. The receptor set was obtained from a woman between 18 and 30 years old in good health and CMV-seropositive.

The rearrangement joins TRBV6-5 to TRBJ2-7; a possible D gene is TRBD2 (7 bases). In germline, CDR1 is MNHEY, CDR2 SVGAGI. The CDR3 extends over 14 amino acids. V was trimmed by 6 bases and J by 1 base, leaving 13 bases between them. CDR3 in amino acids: CASSGGRGSYEQYF. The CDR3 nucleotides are TGTGCCAGCAGCGGGGGGCGGGGTTCCTACGAGCAGTACTTC.

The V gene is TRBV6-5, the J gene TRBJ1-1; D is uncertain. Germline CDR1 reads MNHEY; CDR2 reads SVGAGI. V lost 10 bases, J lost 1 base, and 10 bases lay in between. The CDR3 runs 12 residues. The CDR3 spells CAISSGNTEAFF. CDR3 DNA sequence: TGTGCCATCTCCTCGGGGAACACTGAAGCTTTCTTT.

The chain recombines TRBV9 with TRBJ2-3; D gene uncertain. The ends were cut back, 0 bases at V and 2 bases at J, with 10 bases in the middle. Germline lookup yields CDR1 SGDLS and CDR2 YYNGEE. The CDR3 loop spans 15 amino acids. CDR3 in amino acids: CASSVGSENTDTQYF. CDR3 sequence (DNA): TGTGCCAGCAGCGTAGGCAGCGAGAACACAGATACGCAGTATTTT.

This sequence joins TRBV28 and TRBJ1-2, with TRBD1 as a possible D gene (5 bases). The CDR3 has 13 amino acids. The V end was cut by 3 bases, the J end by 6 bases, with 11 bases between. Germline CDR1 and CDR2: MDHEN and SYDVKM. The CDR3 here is CASSFGAGHGYTF. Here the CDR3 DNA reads TGTGCCAGCAGTTTTGGGGCCGGACATGGCTACACCTTC.

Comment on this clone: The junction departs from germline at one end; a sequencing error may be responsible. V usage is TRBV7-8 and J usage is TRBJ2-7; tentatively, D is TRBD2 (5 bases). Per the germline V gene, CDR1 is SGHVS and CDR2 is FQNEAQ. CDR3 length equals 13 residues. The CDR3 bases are TGTGCCAGCACCTTAGGGAGACCCTACGAGCAGTACTTC. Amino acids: CASTLGRPYEQYF.

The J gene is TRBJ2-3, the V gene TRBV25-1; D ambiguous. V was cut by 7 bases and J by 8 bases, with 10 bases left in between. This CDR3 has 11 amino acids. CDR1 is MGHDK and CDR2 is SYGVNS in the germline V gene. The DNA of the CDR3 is TGTGCCAGCACCTACGCTGTTACGCAGTATTTT. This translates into CASTYAVTQYF.

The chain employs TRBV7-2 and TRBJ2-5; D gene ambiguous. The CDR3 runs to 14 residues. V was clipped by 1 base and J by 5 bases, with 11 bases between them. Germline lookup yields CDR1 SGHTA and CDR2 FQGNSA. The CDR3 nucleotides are TGTGCCAGCAGCTTAGGTCGTATAGTCGAGACCCAGTACTTC. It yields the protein CASSLGRIVETQYF.

CDR3 residues: CASSSSGRSYNEQFF. CDR3 nucleotides: TGTGCCAGCAGCTCGAGCGGGAGATCCTACAATGAGCAGTTCTTC. This chain uses TRBV7-2 with TRBJ2-1, with 8 bases fitting TRBD2. This CDR3 is built from 15 residues. V lost 4 bases and J lost 1; bases outside the gene matches: 3. Germline-derived CDR1 and CDR2 are SGHTA and FQGNSA.

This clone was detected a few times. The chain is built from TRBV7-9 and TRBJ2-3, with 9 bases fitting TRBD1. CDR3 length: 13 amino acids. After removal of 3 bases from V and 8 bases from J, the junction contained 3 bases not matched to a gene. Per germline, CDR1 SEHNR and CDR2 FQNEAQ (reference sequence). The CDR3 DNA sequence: TGTGCCAGCAGCTTCGAGACAGGGGGTACGCAGTATTTT. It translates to CASSFETGGTQYF.

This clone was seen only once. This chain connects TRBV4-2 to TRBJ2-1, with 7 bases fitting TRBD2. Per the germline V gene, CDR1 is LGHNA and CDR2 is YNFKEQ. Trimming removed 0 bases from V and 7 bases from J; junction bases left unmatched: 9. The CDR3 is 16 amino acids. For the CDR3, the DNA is TGTGCCAGCAGCCAAGACTGGGAGCGGGAAAGGAATGAGCAGTTCTTC. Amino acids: CASSQDWERERNEQFF.

The chain's CDR3 is CASRRTSGRAYEQYF. CDR3 nucleotide sequence: TGTGCCAGCAGAAGGACTAGCGGGAGGGCCTACGAGCAGTACTTC. The chain carries TRBV2 and TRBJ2-7, with 15 bases matching TRBD2. Germline V lookup: CDR1 SNHLY, CDR2 FYNNEI. The trim removed 6 bases at V and 2 bases at J, leaving 2 bases unmatched. The CDR3 has 15 residues.

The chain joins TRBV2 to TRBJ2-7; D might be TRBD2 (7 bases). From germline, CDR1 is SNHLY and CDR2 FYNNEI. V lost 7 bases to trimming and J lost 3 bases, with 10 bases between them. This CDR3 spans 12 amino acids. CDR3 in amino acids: CASKGEGYEQYF. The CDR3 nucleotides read TGTGCCAGCAAGGGGGAGGGCTACGAGCAGTACTTC.

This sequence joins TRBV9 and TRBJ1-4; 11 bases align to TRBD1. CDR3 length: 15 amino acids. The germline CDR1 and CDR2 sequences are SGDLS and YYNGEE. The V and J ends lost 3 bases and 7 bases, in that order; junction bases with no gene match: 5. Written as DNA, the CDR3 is TGTGCCAGCAGCGGCGGACAGGGGGCGGGTGAAAAACTGTTTTTT. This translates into CASSGGQGAGEKLFF.

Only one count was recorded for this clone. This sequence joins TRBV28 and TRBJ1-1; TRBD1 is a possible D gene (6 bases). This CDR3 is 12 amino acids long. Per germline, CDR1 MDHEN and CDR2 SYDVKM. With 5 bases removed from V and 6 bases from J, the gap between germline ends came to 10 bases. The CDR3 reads CASSPAGAEAFF. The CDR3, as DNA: TGTGCCAGCAGTCCCGCAGGGGCTGAAGCTTTCTTT.

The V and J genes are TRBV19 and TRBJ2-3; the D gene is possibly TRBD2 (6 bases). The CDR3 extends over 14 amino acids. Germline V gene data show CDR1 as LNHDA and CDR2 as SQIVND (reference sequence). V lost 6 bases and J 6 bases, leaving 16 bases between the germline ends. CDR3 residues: CASSPRLDSDTQYF. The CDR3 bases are TGTGCCAGTAGCCCCCGACTAGACTCTGATACGCAGTATTTT.